Listed below are T cell receptor beta chains from one sample, sequenced in a study of blood T cell repertoires in COVID-19. Clones were read by immunoSEQ multiplex PCR, and TCRdb kept only the in-frame ones, dropping some. The table has approximately 170,000 clones, 70% to 85% seen once. The sequencing input was peripheral blood. The receptors shown here come from a man at least 80 years old with COVID-19, enrolled during active disease. Each CDR3 is given with its conserved first and last residue. Fields, in order: V gene, D gene, J gene, clone size, CDR3 protein, CDR3 DNA. The D gene is left open where the match is weak. Not every row has a clone size; where given, it reads once, few, many or a size class.

TRBV12-3/TRBV12-4	NA	TRBJ2-1	NA	CASSLTRNEQFF	TGTGCCAGCAGTTTAACTAGAAATGAGCAGTTCTTC
TRBV10-3	NA	TRBJ1-1	NA	CAIKRQGGDGTEAFF	TGTGCCATCAAGCGGCAGGGAGGTGATGGCACTGAAGCTTTCTTT
TRBV4-3	TRBD1	TRBJ1-1	NA	CASSPGQVLEAFF	TGCGCCAGCAGCCCTGGACAGGTCCTTGAAGCTTTCTTT
TRBV19	TRBD1	TRBJ1-1	NA	CASSIRGQGPNTEAFF	TGTGCCAGTAGTATCCGGGGACAGGGACCGAACACTGAAGCTTTCTTT
TRBV19	TRBD1	TRBJ1-2	NA	CATVNSLQGPPSDGYTF	TGTGCCACCGTGAATTCCTTACAGGGGCCTCCTTCGGATGGCTACACCTTC
TRBV15	NA	TRBJ1-6	NA	CATSRDRNSPLHF	TGTGCCACCAGCAGGGACAGAAATTCACCCCTCCACTTT
TRBV7-9	NA	TRBJ1-2	NA	CASSSSTPPYGYTF	TGTGCCAGCAGCTCTTCGACACCGCCCTATGGCTACACCTTC
TRBV7-9	TRBD1	TRBJ1-5	once	CASSQETGNQPQHF	TGTGCCAGCAGCCAAGAGACAGGGAATCAGCCCCAGCATTTT
TRBV7-9	TRBD1	TRBJ1-2	few	CASSLGRGQDYGYTF	TGTGCCAGCAGCTTAGGCAGGGGGCAGGACTATGGCTACACCTTC
TRBV12-3/TRBV12-4	TRBD1	TRBJ1-1	NA	CASRHRGEAFF	TGTGCCAGCAGGCACAGGGGGGAAGCTTTCTTT
TRBV24-1	TRBD2	TRBJ2-1	NA	CATSDSGRGGQNEQFF	TGTGCCACCAGTGATTCGGGGCGGGGGGGCCAAAATGAGCAGTTCTTC
TRBV6-5	NA	TRBJ1-1	NA	CASSYSWGTMNTEAFF	TGTGCCAGCAGTTACTCGTGGGGGACAATGAACACTGAAGCTTTCTTT
TRBV4-1	NA	TRBJ1-1	NA	CASSRTGGGYRENTEAFF	TGCGCCAGCAGCCGCACGGGGGGGGGTTACAGGGAGAACACTGAAGCTTTCTTT
TRBV5-4	TRBD1	TRBJ2-1	NA	CASSSYRGYYNEQFF	TGTGCCAGCAGCTCGTACAGGGGGTACTACAATGAGCAGTTCTTC
TRBV13	TRBD1	TRBJ1-5	NA	CATGTGGQPQHF	TGTGCCACCGGGACAGGGGGGCAGCCCCAGCATTTT
TRBV4-2	TRBD2	TRBJ2-1	NA	CASSPGTSGGIKYNEQFF	TGTGCCAGCAGCCCGGGGACTAGCGGGGGGATTAAGTACAATGAGCAGTTCTTC
TRBV7-2	NA	TRBJ1-3	NA	CASSLGAQGSGNTIYF	TGTGCCAGCAGCTTAGGGGCACAGGGCTCTGGAAACACCATATATTTT
TRBV5-4	NA	TRBJ1-1	NA	CASSPDFTEAFF	TGTGCCAGCAGCCCGGACTTCACTGAAGCTTTCTTT
TRBV10-3	NA	TRBJ2-1	NA	CATTPGTEQFF	TGTGCCACTACCCCCGGGACAGAGCAGTTCTTC
TRBV7-3	NA	TRBJ1-1	few	CASSFQGRSGTEAFF	TGTGCCAGCAGCTTTCAGGGGCGCTCGGGCACTGAAGCTTTCTTT
TRBV27	TRBD1	TRBJ2-7	NA	CASSLKTGASYEQYF	TGTGCCAGCAGTTTAAAAACAGGGGCGTCCTACGAGCAGTACTTC
TRBV27	NA	TRBJ1-2	NA	CASRPGGAPNYGYTF	TGTGCCAGCCGACCAGGAGGCGCCCCTAACTATGGCTACACCTTC
TRBV6-5	NA	TRBJ1-2	once	CASSMTGPNYGYTF	TGTGCCAGCAGCATGACAGGTCCTAACTATGGCTACACCTTC
TRBV7-8	NA	TRBJ1-1	NA	CASSLGTGNTEAFF	TGTGCCAGCAGCTTAGGAACAGGGAACACTGAAGCTTTCTTT
TRBV24-1	NA	TRBJ2-1	NA	CATSDPLESYNEQFF	TGTGCCACCAGTGACCCTCTGGAGTCCTACAATGAGCAGTTCTTC
TRBV6-1	NA	TRBJ1-1	once	CASRGDTEAFF	TGTGCCAGCAGAGGGGACACTGAAGCTTTCTTT
TRBV4-3	NA	TRBJ1-4	NA	CASSQSQGEHEKLFF	TGCGCCAGCAGCCAATCACAGGGAGAACATGAAAAACTGTTTTTT
TRBV6-5	NA	TRBJ2-7	NA	CASSPQVSSYEQYF	TGTGCCAGCAGTCCGCAGGTGAGCTCCTACGAGCAGTACTTC